The 32 T cell receptor beta chains given below trace back to one sample, sequenced in a study of T cells in localized non-small cell lung cancer. This table comes from immunoSEQ multiplex PCR, and its TCRdb copy is limited to in-frame clones, with some not included. The table lists about 25,000 clones, roughly 90% of them singletons. Material: peripheral blood, obtained before any cancer treatment. The source is a man between 40 and 69 years old with stage III squamous cell lung carcinoma.

This chain links TRBV7-2 with TRBJ2-7; D is unresolved. The length of the CDR3 is 11 residues. Germline V gene data show CDR1 as SGHTA and CDR2 as FQGNSA. Trimming pared 3 bases from V and 2 bases from J, leaving 2 bases between. CDR3 DNA: TGTGCCAGCAGCTTCACCTACGAGCAGTACTTC. Translation gives CASSFTYEQYF.

The rearrangement uses TRBV15 and TRBJ2-5; D remains unclear. The CDR3 extends over 15 amino acids. The germline V and J ends were trimmed by 0 bases and 5 bases, with 13 bases remaining between them. Germline lookup yields CDR1 LNHNV and CDR2 YYDKDF (reference sequence). The CDR3 region has the DNA TGTGCCACCAGCAGAGATAAGTTTGGCCTTGAGACCCAGTACTTC. This codes for CATSRDKFGLETQYF.

The V and J genes are TRBV6-5 and TRBJ2-5; 11 bases agree with TRBD2. The V gene's germline CDR1 is MNHEY and CDR2 SVGAGI. With V trimmed by 0 bases and J by 5 bases, 5 bases remained unmatched. The CDR3 contains 16 residues. This CDR3 reads CASSYSASGGMETQYF. CDR3 sequence (DNA): TGTGCCAGCAGTTACTCAGCTAGCGGGGGGATGGAGACCCAGTACTTC.

The chain links TRBV7-2 to TRBJ1-2; 7 bases fit TRBD1. CDR3 length: 15 residues. From germline, CDR1 is SGHTA and CDR2 FQGNSA. With 6 bases clipped from V and 2 bases from J, the junction kept 9 bases outside the gene matches. The CDR3 bases are TGTGCCAGCAGTAGAAACAGGGGCCCGAACTATGGCTACACCTTC. Amino acids: CASSRNRGPNYGYTF.

The chain uses TRBV5-8 and TRBJ1-5; tentatively, D is TRBD1 (6 bases). Looked up from germline, CDR1 is SGHTS and CDR2 is YDEGEE. The CDR3 runs to 15 residues. The germline V and J ends were trimmed by 2 bases and 0 bases, with 9 bases remaining between them. In DNA form, the CDR3 reads TGTGCCAGCAGCTTAGGGGGGAATAGCAATCAGCCCCAGCATTTT. Its protein is CASSLGGNSNQPQHF.

This rearrangement joins TRBV6-1 to TRBJ1-5; 7 bases map to TRBD1. The CDR3 is 16 amino acids. V was pared by 2 bases and J by 0 bases, with 4 bases of the junction left unmatched. From germline, CDR1 is MNHNS and CDR2 SASEGT. The CDR3 spells CASSEQGGNSNQPQHF. CDR3 bases: TGTGCCAGCAGTGAACAAGGGGGCAATAGCAATCAGCCCCAGCATTTT.

V gene TRBV5-4 combines with J gene TRBJ2-7, with no clear D. From germline, CDR1 is SGHNT and CDR2 YYREEE (reference sequence). The CDR3 length is 13 residues. Trimming cost V 5 bases and J 7 bases, with 16 bases left between them. DNA for the CDR3: TGTGCCAGCAGAAAAGGCGTGCTGGGAGAGCAGTACTTC. Translated, it gives CASRKGVLGEQYF.

The genes are TRBV28 and TRBJ2-1, with a weak D call TRBD1 (6 bases). Trimming shortened V by 7 bases and J by 0 bases, and 13 bases separated the two germline ends. The CDR3 runs to 15 residues. Looked up from germline, CDR1 is MDHEN and CDR2 is SYDVKM. CDR3 sequence reads: CASTQGGISYNEQFF. In DNA, the CDR3 is TGTGCCAGCACTCAAGGGGGAATCTCCTACAATGAGCAGTTCTTC. Full variable domain (missing parts from reference TRBV28 and TRBJ2-1): DVKVTQSSRYLVKRTGEKVFLECVQDMDHENMFWYRQDPGLGLRLIYFSYDVKMKEKGDIPEGYSVSREKKERFSLILESASTNQTSMYLCASTQGGISYNEQFFGPGTRLTVL.

The chain couples TRBV6-1 to TRBJ1-2; D gene ambiguous. V was pared by 6 bases and J by 3 bases, with 17 bases between. This CDR3 comprises 15 residues. Germline CDR1 is MNHNS and CDR2 is SASEGT. The CDR3, as DNA: TGTGCCAGCAGCCTGGACCAGGCCTGGGACTATGGCTACACCTTC. It translates to CASSLDQAWDYGYTF.

In this sample, this clone turned up once. This chain joins TRBV14 and TRBJ2-7, with TRBD1 as a possible D gene (6 bases). CDR1 and CDR2 from the germline V gene are SGHDN and FVKESK. Trimming took 4 bases from V and 1 from J, leaving 14 bases between them. This CDR3 is 15 amino acids long. Here the CDR3 reads CASSPQTGTSYEQYF. The CDR3, as DNA: TGTGCCAGCAGCCCCCAGACAGGCACTTCCTACGAGCAGTACTTC.

Here the CDR3 DNA reads TGTGCCAGCAGCTTAGGTGGGGGGGGAAGCAATCAGCCCCAGCATTTT. Protein sequence: CASSLGGGGSNQPQHF. The chain combines TRBV7-2 with TRBJ1-5, with D possibly matching TRBD1 (5 bases). Trimming stripped 1 base from V and 1 base from J, with 11 bases between. Germline V gene data show CDR1 as SGHTA and CDR2 as FQGNSA. The CDR3 is 16 amino acids.

This chain uses TRBV6-5 with TRBJ2-2; TRBD2 aligns across 11 bases. V lost 4 bases, J lost 6 bases, and 7 bases stayed unmatched. CDR1 and CDR2 (germline): MNHEY, SVGAGI. The CDR3 runs to 16 residues. CDR3 residues: CASSSPGTSGAGELFF. In DNA form, the CDR3 reads TGTGCCAGCAGTTCCCCGGGGACTAGCGGAGCCGGGGAGCTGTTTTTT.

The V gene is TRBV9, the J gene TRBJ2-1, with 15 nucleotides matching TRBD2. J lost 4 bases, V lost 2 bases, and 1 base had no gene match. Germline-derived CDR1 and CDR2 are SGDLS and YYNGEE. The CDR3 runs to 16 residues. The CDR3 DNA reads as TGTGCCAGCAGCGTCGGACTAGCGGGGGGGTACAATGAGCAGTTCTTC. It is translated as CASSVGLAGGYNEQFF.

The chain links TRBV9 to TRBJ1-5, with 9 bases that match TRBD1. J gave up 4 bases and V 3 bases, and 5 bases lay outside the gene matches. The CDR3 is 15 amino acids. The germline V gene has CDR1 SGDLS and CDR2 YYNGEE. CDR3 loop: CASSASGTGNQPQHF. The CDR3 DNA reads as TGTGCCAGCAGCGCCTCCGGGACAGGGAATCAGCCCCAGCATTTT.

The genes are TRBV28 and TRBJ1-5; 10 bases map to TRBD1. The germline V gene has CDR1 MDHEN and CDR2 SYDVKM. V lost 2 bases to trimming and J lost 1 base; unmatched junction nucleotides: 11. The CDR3 spans 19 residues. DNA for the CDR3: TGTGCCAGCAGTTTACCCCTGGGACAGGGGAAACAAAGCAATCAGCCCCAGCATTTT. Residues: CASSLPLGQGKQSNQPQHF.

This chain connects TRBV2 to TRBJ2-1; D not certain. The V and J ends lost 6 bases and 13 bases respectively, with 13 bases between them. This CDR3 spans 11 amino acids. The germline gives CDR1 SNHLY, CDR2 FYNNEI. CDR3 sequence reads: CASSPALNQFF. DNA for the CDR3: TGTGCCAGCAGCCCCGCGCTGAATCAGTTCTTC.

This rearrangement joins TRBV6-1 to TRBJ2-2; D is uncertain. This CDR3 contains 13 residues. Germline V CDR1 and CDR2: MNHNS, SASEGT. The ends were cut back, 6 bases at V and 0 bases at J, with 5 bases in the middle. CDR3 protein: CASRVANTGELFF. The CDR3 DNA is TGTGCCAGCAGGGTTGCGAACACCGGGGAGCTGTTTTTT.

The rearrangement links TRBV27 to TRBJ1-2, with D possibly TRBD1 on 6 matching bases. The CDR3 contains 15 residues. V was pared by 5 bases and J by 8 bases, with 21 bases between. CDR1 and CDR2 (germline): MNHEY, SMNVEV (reference sequence). Here the CDR3 DNA reads TGTGCCAGCAGTACCAACAGGGAGCTGGTGGTGGGCTACACCTTC. It codes for CASSTNRELVVGYTF.

The V gene is TRBV5-1, the J gene TRBJ2-5; possibly TRBD1 for D (6 bases). Germline-derived CDR1 and CDR2 are SGHRS and YFSETQ. The CDR3 spans 13 residues. The V end was cut by 4 bases, the J end by 5 bases, with 12 bases between. The CDR3, as DNA: TGCGCCAGCAGCAACGGACAGTTCGAGACCCAGTACTTC. Translated: CASSNGQFETQYF.

The chain employs TRBV28 and TRBJ1-6; D possibly corresponds to TRBD1 (5 bases). CDR3 size: 13 residues. The germline V gene encodes CDR1 MDHEN and CDR2 SYDVKM. Trimming removed 8 bases from V and 7 bases from J, with 12 bases in between. The DNA of the CDR3 is TGTGCCAGCCAGGAGGGGCCCAATTCACCCCTCCACTTT. This codes for CASQEGPNSPLHF.

This clone was seen once. The chain couples TRBV7-2 to TRBJ2-5; TRBD2 aligns across 11 bases. Trimming removed 2 bases from V and 0 bases from J; junction bases left unmatched: 5. The CDR3 extends over 17 amino acids. Germline V CDR1 and CDR2: SGHTA, FQGNSA. In nucleotides, the CDR3 is TGTGCCAGCAGCTTAACTAGCGGGAGTCTCGACCAAGAGACCCAGTACTTC. Its translation: CASSLTSGSLDQETQYF.

The CDR3 loop is CASRSEGEQFF. The CDR3 DNA is TGTGCCAGCCGGTCGGAGGGGGAGCAGTTCTTC. The chain employs TRBV10-3 and TRBJ2-1, with D maybe TRBD2 (6 bases). V dropped 10 bases and J dropped 10 bases, with 14 bases sitting between them. Germline CDR1 reads ENHRY; CDR2 reads SYGVKD. The CDR3 is 11 residues long.

The rearrangement uses TRBV4-2 and TRBJ1-2; possible D gene TRBD1, 6 bases. With 1 base removed from V and 1 base from J, the gap between germline ends came to 10 bases. CDR1 and CDR2 (germline): LGHNA, YNFKEQ. The CDR3 has 15 residues. CDR3 in amino acids: CASSQGGGVNYGYTF. CDR3 sequence (DNA): TGTGCCAGCAGCCAAGGCGGGGGCGTTAACTATGGCTACACCTTC.

The gene calls are TRBV19 and TRBJ2-7; a possible D gene is TRBD1 (5 bases). The CDR3 extends over 14 amino acids. Deletions cut 3 bases from V and 0 bases from J, with 9 bases between. Germline CDR1 and CDR2: LNHDA and SQIVND (reference sequence). CDR3 protein: CASSIQGASYEQYF. The CDR3, as DNA: TGTGCCAGTAGTATTCAGGGCGCCTCCTACGAGCAGTACTTC.

The V gene is TRBV7-9, the J gene TRBJ2-1; 11 positions match TRBD1. Losses at the gene ends were 5 bases for V and 13 bases for J; bases not matched to a gene: 7. Germline CDR1 is SEHNR and CDR2 is FQNEAQ (reference sequence). This CDR3 spans 13 amino acids. The CDR3 DNA is TGTGCCAGCAGCCCCCGGACAGGGGGCTACCAGTTCTTC. Amino acid sequence: CASSPRTGGYQFF.

This clone was counted once. This rearrangement joins TRBV5-4 to TRBJ1-3, with D hard to call. V dropped 0 bases and J dropped 4 bases, with 8 bases sitting between them. This CDR3 has 14 amino acids. Looked up from germline, CDR1 is SGHNT and CDR2 is YYREEE (reference sequence). The CDR3 DNA reads TGTGCCAGCAGCTTGGATCGGGTAGGAAACACCATATATTTT. Amino acids: CASSLDRVGNTIYF.

The rearrangement joins TRBV7-3 to TRBJ1-1; TRBD1 might be the D (5 bases). The CDR3 runs 14 residues. CDR1 and CDR2 (germline): SGHTA, FQGTGA. With 1 base removed from V and 7 bases from J, the gap between germline ends came to 13 bases. The CDR3: CASSLIGGIDEAFF. The CDR3 DNA reads as TGTGCCAGCAGCTTAATCGGGGGGATTGATGAAGCTTTCTTT.

The genes are TRBV18 and TRBJ2-7, with no clear D. Trimming cost V 0 bases and J 0 bases, with 9 bases left between them. The CDR3 has 15 amino acids. Germline V lookup: CDR1 KGHSH, CDR2 LQKENI. CDR3 in DNA: TGTGCCAGCTCACCACCTAGCCTGAGCTCCTACGAGCAGTACTTC. It codes for CASSPPSLSSYEQYF.

The chain has TRBV9 and TRBJ1-1, with no clear D. The germline V gene encodes CDR1 SGDLS and CDR2 YYNGEE. The CDR3 loop spans 13 amino acids. V lost 2 bases, J lost 1 base, and 6 bases lay in between. CDR3 loop: CASSVQPNTEAFF. Written as DNA, the CDR3 is TGTGCCAGCAGCGTCCAACCGAACACTGAAGCTTTCTTT.

The chain carries TRBV19 and TRBJ1-1; no reliable D call. CDR3 length: 16 amino acids. Germline loops: CDR1 LNHDA, CDR2 SQIVND (reference sequence). V shed 5 bases and J shed 4 bases, with 20 bases lying between them. For the CDR3, the DNA is TGTGCCAGTAGTTTAACTCTCAGGCTCCTGGGCACTGAAGCTTTCTTT. Protein sequence: CASSLTLRLLGTEAFF.

This chain uses TRBV2 with TRBJ2-2; a weak D match, TRBD2 (6 bases). The germline gives CDR1 SNHLY, CDR2 FYNNEI. The length of the CDR3 is 14 residues. V was pared by 6 bases and J by 5 bases, with 13 bases between. The CDR3 coding sequence is TGTGCCAGCAGGGTAGCGGTGCTAACCGGGGAGCTGTTTTTT. Translated, it gives CASRVAVLTGELFF.

The chain has TRBV5-1 and TRBJ1-5; 9 bases map to TRBD1. V gave up 4 bases and J gave up 8 bases; unmatched junction bases: 7. The CDR3 length is 14 residues. Germline V lookup: CDR1 SGHRS, CDR2 YFSETQ. The CDR3 sequence: CASSPGQGSEPQHF. The CDR3 DNA sequence: TGCGCCAGCAGCCCCGGACAGGGGAGTGAGCCCCAGCATTTT.